The 7 T cell receptor beta chains below come from one sample, sequenced in a study of blood T cell repertoires in COVID-19 (dated by TCRdb to the early 2020s). Libraries were prepared through the immunoSEQ multiplex PCR assay. Here the immuneACCESS table is served through TCRdb, limited to in-frame sequences with V and J called. Missing clones are a known gap in these copies; in checked studies unresolved V genes cover under half, and the rest lacks a known reason. The table for this sample lists more than 12,000 clones; around 90% of them were counted only once. The top ten clones comprise approximately 2.5% of the sample. The sample taken for sequencing was peripheral blood. The receptors shown here come from a woman aged 70-85 years in a cohort sampled during active or convalescent COVID-19.

V is TRBV5-3 and J is TRBJ1-2; no firm D call. TRBV5-3 is designated an ORF whose function remains uncertain. CDR3 length: 17 residues. V lost 6 bases and J 6 bases, leaving 27 bases between the germline ends. As DNA, the CDR3 is TGTGCCAGAATCCCTCCGGGTTCTCAGCTGGAACGAAATGGCTACACCTTC. It yields the protein CARIPPGSQLERNGYTF.

V is TRBV4-1 and J is TRBJ1-4; maybe TRBD1 (6 bases). CDR3 length equals 13 residues. V lost 4 bases and J lost 15, with 18 bases in between. Germline CDR1 and CDR2: MGHRA and YSYEKL. The DNA for the CDR3 is TGCGCCAGCAGCCTCTTGGGGGGGGGCTCAGTGTTTTTT. This sequence encodes CASSLLGGGSVFF.

The rearrangement joins TRBV7-9 to TRBJ2-1; D unresolved. The CDR3 runs to 15 residues. The V gene's germline CDR1 is SEHNR and CDR2 FQNEAQ (reference sequence). Deletions cut 0 bases from V and 6 bases from J, with 12 bases between. The CDR3 bases are TGTGCCAGCAGCTTAGCGCGAGGTATGAGCAATGAGCAGTTCTTC. It translates to CASSLARGMSNEQFF. Combining the CDR3 with reference TRBV7-9 and TRBJ2-1 gives the whole variable domain DTGVSQNPRHKITKRGQNVTFRCDPISEHNRLYWYRQTLGQGPEFLTYFQNEAQLEKSRLLSDRFSAERPKGSFSTLEIQRTEQGDSAMYLCASSLARGMSNEQFFGPGTRLTVL.

The chain uses TRBV19 and TRBJ1-2, with 9 bases identical to TRBD1. CDR3 length equals 16 residues. V trimming: 8 bases; J trimming: 4 bases; junction bases outside the gene matches: 14. CDR1 and CDR2 from the germline V gene are LNHDA and SQIVND (reference sequence). CDR3 in DNA: TGTGCCAGTGGTACCTCTGGGACAGGGAGCCCCTATGGCTACACCTTC. Protein: CASGTSGTGSPYGYTF.

This clone was counted once. The rearrangement uses TRBV6-5 and TRBJ2-7, with 7 bases that match TRBD1. Germline V gene data show CDR1 as MNHEY and CDR2 as SVGAGI. V shed 1 base and J 4 bases; nucleotides not matched to a gene: 1. The length of the CDR3 is 13 residues. CDR3 sequence: CASSYLQGYEQYF. The DNA for the CDR3 is TGTGCCAGCAGTTACTTACAGGGGTACGAGCAGTACTTC.

The V call is TRBV2, the J call TRBJ1-4; tentatively, D is TRBD1 (6 bases). V shed 8 bases and J shed 6 bases, with 19 bases lying between them. Germline V lookup: CDR1 SNHLY, CDR2 FYNNEI. The CDR3 runs 15 residues. Here the CDR3 DNA reads TGTGCCAGCGGAAAGAGGACAGTTCGCGATGAAAAACTGTTTTTT. Translation: CASGKRTVRDEKLFF.

The V call is TRBV4-1, the J call TRBJ2-3; TRBD2 is a possible D gene (6 bases). The CDR3 runs 14 residues. Germline V gene data show CDR1 as MGHRA and CDR2 as YSYEKL. The ends were cut back, 0 bases at V and 6 bases at J, with 10 bases in the middle. The CDR3: CASSQDRAGDTQYF. Written as DNA, the CDR3 is TGCGCCAGCAGCCAAGACAGGGCGGGGGATACGCAGTATTTT.